This T cell receptor beta chain was captured by sequencing in a study of blood T cell repertoires in COVID-19 (dated by TCRdb to 2020 to 2022). In the study overall: Samples from collaborators originated in the United States, Italy and Spain and spanned both the acute and convalescent phases of COVID-19. Where available, HLA class I and class II types were taken from metadata supplied by the sample provider and were not determined by assay-based typing. The repertoires were released in a freely available public database meant as a resource for research on the immune response to SARS-CoV-2. Samples came from the ongoing ImmuneRACE study (first 160 participants) plus 1,254 subjects from 6 global collaborators. The prospective study material was composed of cDNA or gDNA derived from T cells, B-cell-depleted T cells, or PBMCs. The dataset comprised deeply sampled blood TCRbeta repertoires from subjects exposed to, actively infected with, or recovered from COVID-19. Nearly every sample came with metadata listing a de-identified subject ID, COVID-19 status, age in years and sex. Points the paper makes about the study in general: How much clinical and demographic metadata was included differed by source and by participant, and the metadata was provided uncurated.

Whole blood was collected in K2EDTA tubes by collaborating institutions according to the institutions' own protocols. For TCRbeta analysis, collaborator samples were shipped as frozen whole blood, as isolated PBMCs, or as DNA extracted from either sample type. In regard to this clone: What this receptor recognizes is not known. A junction end diverges from the germline sequence, so it may reflect a read error.

TCRbeta CDR3 regions were amplified from genomic DNA by means of the immunoSEQ Assay, a bias-controlled multiplex PCR. On the study's bioinformatics: The number of nucleated cells in each sample was estimated by amplification of reference gene primers within the assay. To quantify the absolute abundance of each unique TCRbeta CDR3 rearrangement, sequence reads were collapsed and filtered. For each sample, productive Simpson clonality was calculated by taking the square root of Simpson's diversity index across productive rearrangements. This is the immuneACCESS table as TCRdb keeps it, with only in-frame sequences that have V and J called. A part of the clones is gone; compared with another copy, unresolved V genes explain less than half, and the rest is unexplained. The D gene and trimming were derived from the DNA, and the V and J assignments and clone size from that table. The sample includes about 100,000 clones, with around four fifths observed a single time. 13% of the sample belongs to the ten largest clones.

The CDR3 covers 15 residues, taking in both the cysteine and the phenylalanine. Kept here is only the CDR3 DNA, which spans 45 bases and is read in frame from base 1. For CDR1 and CDR2, the germline V gene lists KGHSH and LQKENI. The source of this sequence is a man aged 50 to 60 with active or convalescent COVID-19. Sequencing was performed on peripheral blood. The sequence is built from TRBV18 and TRBJ2-1, and TRBD2 matches 10 of the central bases. CDR3 protein: CASSPLAGFYNEQFF. The sequence in DNA is TGTGCCAGCTCGCCACTAGCGGGATTCTACAATGAGCAGTTCTTC. Outside the CDR3, residues come from the reference TRBV18 and TRBJ2-1 proteins, so the full variable domain is: NAGVMQNPRHLVRRRGQEARLRCSPMKGHSHVYWYRQLPEEGLKFMVYLQKENIIDESGMPKERFSAEFPKEGPSILRIQQVVRGDSAAYFCASSPLAGFYNEQFFGPGTRLTVL.